This is a list of T cell receptor beta chains from one sample in a study of OX40 agonist ivuxolimab in advanced cancers. Clones were sequenced by immunoSEQ multiplex PCR, and TCRdb holds only the in-frame ones, with some missing. The table lists roughly 60,000 clones, about 83% of them singletons, with around 2.7% in the top ten. Specimen: CD4+ or CD8+ T cells sorted from blood, collected in a trial of the OX40 agonist ivuxolimab. These receptors came from an adult with an advanced solid tumor such as melanoma, head and neck, liver or kidney cancer. CDR3s include the opening cysteine and the closing phenylalanine or tryptophan. A row's size may be missing; if present it is once, few, many or a size class.

abundance	len	v_gene	j_gene	CDR3aa
once	15	TRBV7-6	TRBJ1-6	CASSLRDGFKSPLHF
NA	13	TRBV6-1	TRBJ2-7	CASRDSELYEQYF
NA	15	TRBV5-1	TRBJ2-1	CASSAGQGFRNEQFF
NA	14	TRBV18	TRBJ1-5	CASSPLQEGQPQHF
few	15	TRBV19	TRBJ1-6	CASARQSSYNSPLHF
NA	13	TRBV2	TRBJ2-3	CASSEAGTDTQYF
NA	14	TRBV18	TRBJ1-6	CASSPPQALEALHF
NA	16	TRBV7-3	TRBJ2-5	CASSLIPGQGFETQYF
NA	15	TRBV5-1	TRBJ2-2	CASSWAGQSTGELFF
once	12	TRBV19	TRBJ1-5	CASSKQDQPQHF
NA	13	TRBV2	TRBJ1-4	CASTTDWDEKLFF
NA	15	TRBV7-8	TRBJ1-5	CASSPMGEVNQPQHF
once	16	TRBV18	TRBJ1-1	CASSPVTGAENTEAFF
NA	14	TRBV7-2	TRBJ2-7	CASSLGQGFDEQYF
NA	12	TRBV7-9	TRBJ1-6	CASSSLNSPLHF
NA	13	TRBV7-2	TRBJ1-1	CASSSRTVLEAFF
NA	13	TRBV11-2	TRBJ2-7	CASSFLTSGHGRF
NA	15	TRBV21-1	TRBJ1-1	CASSKEVPAENEAFF
NA	16	TRBV7-2	TRBJ1-6	CASSLSTSSYNSPLHF
NA	13	TRBV7-9	TRBJ2-5	CASSLDVQETQYF
NA	14	TRBV5-1	TRBJ2-7	CASSLVQGSDEQYF
NA	11	TRBV9	TRBJ1-1	CASSGRGGAFF
NA	11	TRBV5-3	TRBJ1-1	CARSQQGEAFF
few	15	TRBV27	TRBJ2-2	CASSATGGSTGELFF
NA	15	TRBV5-1	TRBJ1-2	CASSSPGQGAYGYTF
NA	12	TRBV28	TRBJ2-7	CASGTYSYEQYF
NA	11	TRBV5-1	TRBJ1-5	CASSLSQPQHF
NA	15	TRBV6-5	TRBJ2-7	CASREPGTGYYEQYF
NA	14	TRBV6-1	TRBJ2-3	CASSHGDNRDTQYF
NA	15	TRBV27	TRBJ1-4	CASSSTGRTNEKLFF
once	13	TRBV5-1	TRBJ2-5	CASSLGLEETQYF
NA	14	TRBV5-6	TRBJ2-5	CASRTGVYQETQYF
few	15	TRBV5-4	TRBJ2-3	CASSSGRSGEDTQYF
NA	18	TRBV2	TRBJ2-1	CASMGYRGLAGANNEQFF
NA	15	TRBV18	TRBJ1-1	CASSPIVSGGTEAFF
NA	13	TRBV6-1	TRBJ2-3	CAGFSGVTDTQYF
NA	11	TRBV20-1	TRBJ2-5	CSAANEETQYF
NA	13	TRBV11-2	TRBJ2-3	CASSPSSGDTQYF
NA	18	TRBV27	TRBJ2-3	CASSLRGDRVIGTDTQYF
NA	15	TRBV19	TRBJ2-3	CASSLGTAPPDTQYF
NA	13	TRBV19	TRBJ1-1	CASQSQGDTEAFF
once	17	TRBV12-5	TRBJ2-5	CASGPGTSGSYQETQYF
NA	18	TRBV5-6	TRBJ2-1	CASSLRTSGASSYNEQFF
NA	13	TRBV5-1	TRBJ1-1	CASSLTGASEAFF